This T cell receptor beta chain originates from a study of CD8 T cells in ankylosing spondylitis. Findings and limits, study-wide: About 8 highly homologous variants made up a TCR beta motif, and this motif appeared characteristic of ankylosing spondylitis blood.

MiXCR, run by TCRdb on the 5' RACE reads, gives a single entry per CDR3 protein. The sample has a few hundred thousand distinct CDR3 sequences, less than 25% seen once. The CDR3 contains 17 residues. Trimming cost V 3 bases and J 0 bases, with 15 bases left between them. Germline loops: CDR1 KGHSH, CDR2 LQKENI. About this clonotype: Its antigen remains unknown.

The genes are TRBV18 and TRBJ2-1; the D gene could be TRBD1 or TRBD2 (5 bases each). The specimen was blood, either unsorted or a sorted T cell fraction (not recorded which). The receptor was derived from a female donor with ankylosing spondylitis or in good health (not recorded which). This chain's CDR3 is CASSPQRHGGSYNEQFF. The CDR3 DNA reads as TGTGCCAGCTCACCCCAGCGGCATGGGGGCTCCTACAATGAGCAGTTCTTC.